These 28 T cell receptor beta chains originate from one sample sequenced in a study of T-cell memory formation after mild COVID-19. One entry per CDR3 protein, called by TCRdb with MiXCR from the 5' RACE reads. The data hold 110,000 or so distinct CDR3 sequences, with 15% to 20% observed a single time. Sequencing input: PBMCs or a T cell subset sorted from them (not recorded which). The origin of the receptors is a man between 18 and 35 years old who had mild COVID-19 (a few samples of this study predate the infection). Cell type and time point are not known.

The CDR3 spells CASRSFGTDLNTGELFF. CDR3 nucleotides: TGTGCCAGCAGGTCGTTTGGGACGGATCTGAACACCGGGGAGCTGTTTTTT. The chain employs TRBV7-2 and TRBJ2-2; either TRBD1 or TRBD2 may fit D (5 bases each). Trimming took off 6 bases at V and 1 base at J, with 18 bases between the two ends. CDR1 and CDR2 from the germline V gene are SGHTA and FQGNSA. The CDR3 contains 17 residues.

This rearrangement joins TRBV9 to TRBJ2-2; 14 bases are shared with TRBD2. Per the germline V gene, CDR1 is SGDLS and CDR2 is YYNGEE. Unmatched junction bases numbered 5, after V lost 4 bases and J lost 3 bases. CDR3 length: 17 residues. The CDR3 spells CASSPRTSGGHTGELFF. The CDR3 DNA reads as TGTGCCAGCAGCCCCAGGACTAGCGGGGGGCACACCGGGGAGCTGTTTTTT.

There are a few counts of this clonotype. The chain carries TRBV2 and TRBJ2-1, with TRBD2 identical over 8 bases. CDR1 and CDR2 (germline): SNHLY, FYNNEI. CDR3 size: 17 residues. Trimming at V came to 1 base and at J to 7 bases, leaving 12 bases not matched to a gene. This CDR3 is CASSEGYGGGMRNEQFF. DNA for the CDR3: TGTGCCAGCAGTGAAGGATATGGCGGGGGGATGAGGAATGAGCAGTTCTTC.

This CDR3 is CASRPQGGGSGANVLTF. The CDR3 nucleotides are TGTGCCAGCAGGCCTCAGGGAGGGGGCTCTGGGGCCAACGTCCTGACTTTC. This sequence joins TRBV12-3 or TRBV12-4 and TRBJ2-6; possible D gene TRBD2, 7 bases. This CDR3 has 17 amino acids. Trimming stripped 6 bases from V and 0 bases from J, with 15 bases between.

The CDR3 loop is CASSPGPSVSGNTIYF. In nucleotides, the CDR3 is TGTGCCAGCAGCCCTGGGCCCTCCGTCTCTGGAAACACCATATATTTT. J is TRBJ1-3 and V is TRBV7-6; no clear D gene. The CDR3 runs to 16 residues. Per the germline V gene, CDR1 is SGHVS and CDR2 is FNYEAQ. V was pared by 5 bases and J by 0 bases, with 14 bases between.

The chain is built from TRBV3-1 and TRBJ2-1, with 15 bases lining up with TRBD2. The germline V gene has CDR1 LGHDT and CDR2 YNNKEL (reference sequence). The CDR3 is 18 residues long. V was pared by 7 bases and J by 3 bases, with 10 bases of the junction left unmatched. The DNA for the CDR3 is TGTGCCAGCACCGGTGGGACTAGCGGGGGGACTTACTACAATGAGCAGTTCTTC. Translated, it gives CASTGGTSGGTYYNEQFF.

The chain uses TRBV7-9 and TRBJ2-5; TRBD2 aligns across 7 bases. The germline V gene has CDR1 SEHNR and CDR2 FQNEAQ (reference sequence). The CDR3 sequence is 14 residues long. With V trimmed by 3 bases and J by 5 bases, 6 bases remained unmatched. The CDR3 nucleotides are TGTGCCAGCAGCTTCTCGAGCGGGGTTGAGACCCAGTACTTC. Its protein product is CASSFSSGVETQYF. The variable domain in full, completed from reference TRBV7-9 and TRBJ2-5, reads DTGVSQNPRHKITKRGQNVTFRCDPISEHNRLYWYRQTLGQGPEFLTYFQNEAQLEKSRLLSDRFSAERPKGSFSTLEIQRTEQGDSAMYLCASSFSSGVETQYFGPGTRLLVL.

The chain combines TRBV18 with TRBJ2-3, with D perhaps TRBD1 (6 bases). The germline gives CDR1 KGHSH, CDR2 LQKENI. Trimming shortened V by 3 bases and J by 4 bases, and 11 bases separated the two germline ends. The CDR3 length is 14 residues. Here the CDR3 DNA reads TGTGCCAGCTCACCCCCTCAGGGGCCAGATACGCAGTATTTT. It specifies CASSPPQGPDTQYF.

In this sample, this clonotype turned up a few times. The rearrangement joins TRBV12-3 or TRBV12-4 to TRBJ2-2; 12 bases align to TRBD2. The CDR3 length is 17 residues. Trimming took 7 bases from V and 5 from J; bases not matched to a gene: 11. The CDR3, as DNA: TGTGCCAGCACGACACCCCTAGCGGGGGGGCGGACCGGGGAGCTGTTTTTT. Protein sequence: CASTTPLAGGRTGELFF.

V is TRBV6-5 and J is TRBJ2-3, with a tentative D call TRBD1 (6 bases). CDR1 and CDR2 from the germline V gene are MNHEY and SVGAGI. V dropped 6 bases and J dropped 9 bases, with 13 bases sitting between them. The CDR3 consists of 12 residues. CDR3 in amino acids: CASRTTGHTQYF. For the CDR3, the DNA is TGTGCCAGCAGAACTACAGGGCACACGCAGTATTTT.

This clonotype was detected a few times. The CDR3, as DNA: TGTGCCAGCAGCTTAGCCTCCACATCCCGCACTGAAGCTTTCTTT. It yields the protein CASSLASTSRTEAFF. The chain employs TRBV7-9 and TRBJ1-1; no reliable D call. Deletions cut 0 bases from V and 4 bases from J, with 12 bases between. The CDR3 is 15 residues long. CDR1 and CDR2 (germline): SEHNR, FQNEAQ (reference sequence). Variable domain in full (rest from reference TRBV7-9 and TRBJ1-1): DTGVSQNPRHKITKRGQNVTFRCDPISEHNRLYWYRQTLGQGPEFLTYFQNEAQLEKSRLLSDRFSAERPKGSFSTLEIQRTEQGDSAMYLCASSLASTSRTEAFFGQGTRLTVV.

This clonotype appeared a few times. The chain recombines TRBV5-4 with TRBJ2-3; D perhaps matches TRBD1 (6 bases). Germline assignment: CDR1 SGHNT and CDR2 YYREEE (reference sequence). Trimming cost V 4 bases and J 5 bases, with 17 bases left between them. The CDR3 is made up of 15 amino acids. CDR3 sequence: CASSQGPVDKDTQYF. The CDR3 DNA sequence: TGTGCCAGCAGCCAGGGGCCAGTAGACAAAGATACGCAGTATTTT.

This clonotype was recorded a few times. The chain recombines TRBV7-8 with TRBJ2-2; perhaps TRBD2 as D (7 bases). The germline V and J ends were trimmed by 4 bases and 6 bases, with 15 bases remaining between them. Germline-derived CDR1 and CDR2 are SGHVS and FQNEAQ. CDR3 length: 15 amino acids. CDR3 nucleotide sequence: TGTGCCAGCAGCTCAACGGGGGCGGGAGCCGGGGAGCTGTTTTTT. Translation: CASSSTGAGAGELFF.

This clonotype has a count of ten or more. The rearrangement joins TRBV7-2 to TRBJ2-1; D is undetermined. CDR1 SGHTA and CDR2 FQGNSA come from the germline V gene. V gave up 3 bases and J gave up 0 bases, with 6 bases separating them. This CDR3 is built from 14 residues. The CDR3 sequence: CASSFIYSYNEQFF. The CDR3 DNA sequence: TGTGCCAGCAGCTTTATTTACTCCTACAATGAGCAGTTCTTC.

At least ten counts were recorded for this clonotype. V usage is TRBV7-2 and J usage is TRBJ2-1; D is unclear. V was pared by 8 bases and J by 9 bases, with 17 bases between. CDR3 size: 13 residues. Germline V gene sequence: CDR1 SGHTA, CDR2 FQGNSA. The CDR3 DNA follows: TGTGCCAGCTCACCCCCCAATCCCCGTGAGCAGTTCTTC. As protein: CASSPPNPREQFF.

The rearrangement uses TRBV10-3 and TRBJ2-3; TRBD1 aligns across 8 bases. The trim removed 7 bases at V and 2 bases at J, leaving 2 bases unmatched. CDR1 and CDR2 (germline): ENHRY, SYGVKD. The length of the CDR3 is 13 residues. The CDR3 DNA reads as TGTGCCATCATGGGACAGGTCACAGATACGCAGTATTTT. Its translation: CAIMGQVTDTQYF.

The chain has TRBV20-1 and TRBJ1-6, with D possibly TRBD1 on 6 matching bases. This CDR3 contains 15 residues. V lost 3 bases to trimming and J lost 11 bases, with 20 bases between them. Germline-derived CDR1 and CDR2 are DFQATT and SNEGSKA (reference sequence). This CDR3 is CSARGGGASRTPLHF. As DNA, the CDR3 is TGCAGTGCTAGGGGAGGGGGGGCGTCTAGAACACCCCTCCACTTT.

This chain connects TRBV20-1 to TRBJ1-1, with a possible D match to TRBD1 (5 bases). V lost 0 bases to trimming and J lost 8 bases, with 13 bases between them. CDR3 size: 13 residues. CDR1 is DFQATT and CDR2 is SNEGSKA in the germline V gene (reference sequence). CDR3 in DNA: TGCAGTGCTAGAGATGGGCAGGGTCTGGAAGCTTTCTTT. Translated, it gives CSARDGQGLEAFF.

As regards this clonotype: A junction end diverges from the germline sequence, so it may reflect a read error. The V call is TRBV7-7, the J call TRBJ1-3; D unclear. The CDR3 is 14 residues long. The germline V gene encodes CDR1 SSHAT and CDR2 FNYEAQ (reference sequence). The CDR3 nucleotides read TGTGCTAGCAGCCCGGCGGGGTCTGGAAACACCATATATTTT. Its translation: CASSPAGSGNTIYF.

In its sample, this clonotype was seen many times. The V call is TRBV6-2 or TRBV6-3, the J call TRBJ2-7, with no clear D. Germline V gene data show CDR1 as MNHEY and CDR2 as SVGEGT. The V end lost 6 bases, the J end lost 0 bases, and 6 bases lay between the germline ends. This CDR3 has 12 amino acids. CDR3 nucleotide sequence: TGTGCCAGCAGCTATAGCTCCTACGAGCAGTACGTC. Translating it yields CASSYSSYEQYV.

The chain has TRBV27 and TRBJ1-5; D remains unclear. The V end was cut by 5 bases, the J end by 3 bases, with 11 bases between. CDR1 is MNHEY, CDR2 SMNVEV, per germline (reference sequence). The CDR3 is 14 residues long. The CDR3 DNA is TGTGCCAGCAGTCCCCGGCCCGACAATCAGCCCCAGCATTTT. This gives the protein CASSPRPDNQPQHF.

The rearrangement joins TRBV10-3 to TRBJ2-3; 10 nucleotides line up with TRBD1. CDR1 is ENHRY and CDR2 is SYGVKD in the germline V gene. The CDR3 is made up of 16 amino acids. Unmatched junction bases numbered 11, after V lost 7 bases and J lost 4 bases. Here the CDR3 DNA reads TGTGCCATCAAAAACCGGGACAGGGGTTCCCCAGATACGCAGTATTTT. This codes for CAIKNRDRGSPDTQYF.

The gene calls are TRBV9 and TRBJ2-3; TRBD2 aligns across 7 bases. The CDR3 sequence is 15 residues long. The V and J ends lost 3 bases and 3 bases, in that order; junction bases with no gene match: 7. CDR1 SGDLS and CDR2 YYNGEE come from the germline V gene. The CDR3 is CASSANPGGTDTQYF. The CDR3 DNA reads as TGTGCCAGCAGCGCGAACCCGGGAGGTACAGATACGCAGTATTTT.

This clonotype turned up a few times. The chain employs TRBV29-1 and TRBJ1-5, with 7 bases fitting TRBD1. Germline trimming cut 7 bases from V and 7 bases from J; bases unmatched to any gene: 7. The germline V gene has CDR1 SQVTM and CDR2 ANQGSEA. CDR3 size: 12 residues. CDR3 sequence: CSASTGDQPQHF. CDR3 sequence (DNA): TGCAGCGCGTCAACAGGGGACCAGCCCCAGCATTTT.

This sequence joins TRBV20-1 and TRBJ1-1; D is possibly TRBD1 (6 bases). This CDR3 contains 14 residues. Trimming pared 5 bases from V and 1 base from J, leaving 14 bases between. CDR1 is DFQATT and CDR2 is SNEGSKA in the germline V gene (reference sequence). As DNA, the CDR3 is TGCAGTGCTCGGTGGGGGACAAGGAACACTGAAGCTTTCTTT. The encoded protein is CSARWGTRNTEAFF.

The chain has TRBV6-6 and TRBJ2-5; maybe TRBD1 (6 bases). This CDR3 has 13 residues. In germline, CDR1 is MNHNY, CDR2 SVGAGI (reference sequence). V was clipped by 5 bases and J by 4 bases, with 11 bases between them. The chain's CDR3 is CASSTGDIETQYF. In DNA form, the CDR3 reads TGTGCCAGCAGTACCGGGGACATAGAGACCCAGTACTTC.

The sample holds a few counts of this clonotype. The rearrangement joins TRBV5-1 to TRBJ2-3; TRBD1 is a possible D gene (5 bases). Germline CDR1 SGHRS, CDR2 YFSETQ. This CDR3 has 15 amino acids. Trimming pared 0 bases from V and 1 base from J, leaving 9 bases between. CDR3 bases: TGCGCCAGCAGCTTGGGACAGCGACGCACAGATACGCAGTATTTT. Amino acid sequence: CASSLGQRRTDTQYF. The whole variable domain, remainder taken from reference TRBV5-1 and TRBJ2-3, is KAGVTQTPRYLIKTRGQQVTLSCSPISGHRSVSWYQQTPGQGLQFLFEYFSETQRNKGNFPGRFSGRQFSNSRSEMNVSTLELGDSALYLCASSLGQRRTDTQYFGPGTRLTVL.

This clonotype has only a few counts. The gene calls are TRBV4-3 and TRBJ2-6; no clear D. V lost 3 bases, J lost 4 bases, and 10 bases lay in between. From germline, CDR1 is LGHNA and CDR2 YSLEER. The length of the CDR3 is 15 residues. The CDR3 sequence: CASSHGRTGANVLTF. In nucleotides, the CDR3 is TGCGCCAGCAGCCATGGTAGGACCGGGGCCAACGTCCTGACTTTC.